This T cell receptor beta chain was sequenced for a study of shared T cell receptors in the human thymus. The J segment lost 7 bases and the V segment lost 1 base, leaving 4 bases of the junction unmatched. This CDR3 region has 13 residues. Germline V gene data show CDR1 as GTSNPN and CDR2 as SVGIG (reference sequence). This table comes from immunoSEQ multiplex PCR, and its TCRdb copy is limited to in-frame clones, with some not included. The sample records some 640,000 clones, around 87% being singletons. Separately, the same data were catalogued under a study of human thymus T cells. That investigation notes: Having corrective surgery for congenital heart defects, healthy Finnish infants were the ones who donated. Corrective cardiac surgery supplied the resected thymus tissue. Thymic and blood repertoires showed apparently biased V and J gene usage. Unrelated individuals were reported by related research to share highly overlapping thymic repertoires.

The clonotype originates from a boy under three years old with a congenital heart defect. Sequencing was performed on thymocytes. This chain joins TRBV30 and TRBJ1-2, with TRBD1 matching over 9 bases. This CDR3 is CAWSGQGEFGYTF. The CDR3 DNA follows: TGTGCCTGGAGTGGACAGGGGGAATTTGGCTACACCTTC. Filled out from reference TRBV30 and TRBJ1-2, the complete variable domain reads SQTIHQWPATLVQPVGSPLSLECTVEGTSNPNLYWYRQAAGRGLQLLFYSVGIGQISSEVPQNLSASRPQDRQFILSSKKLLLSDSGFYLCAWSGQGEFGYTFGSGTRLTVV.